This is a list of T cell receptor beta chains from one sample in a study of blood T cells in healthy people across ages. MiXCR was run by TCRdb on the 5' RACE reads, yielding one entry per CDR3 protein. The sample carries 780,000 or so distinct CDR3 sequences, approximately 53% recorded once. Sequenced material: blood. These TCRs come from a man older than 75 in good health. CDR3s include the opening cysteine and the closing phenylalanine or tryptophan. A D gene is named only where the DNA matches it firmly. Clone size is shown for a subset of rows, as once, few, many or a class of expanded clone.

CDR3aa	CDR3nt	v_gene	j_gene	abundance	d_gene
CASGSLSSYNEQFF	TGTGCCAGCGGGTCCCTAAGCTCCTACAATGAGCAGTTCTTC	TRBV27	TRBJ2-1	.	.
CASQIRGLYEQYF	TGTGCCAGCCAAATACGGGGACTCTACGAGCAGTACTTC	TRBV12-3/TRBV12-4	TRBJ2-7	once	.
CASSFQFQGIPSRNEQFF	TGCGCCAGCAGCTTCCAGTTCCAGGGCATTCCCTCTAGAAATGAGCAGTTCTTC	TRBV5-1	TRBJ2-1	once	.
CASSPISGEQYF	TGTGCCAGCAGTCCTATCTCGGGTGAGCAGTACTTC	TRBV27	TRBJ2-4	.	.
CASSLGQGGLEQYF	TGTGCCAGCAGCCTAGGACAGGGGGGCCTCGAGCAGTACTTC	TRBV7-2	TRBJ2-7	.	TRBD1
CASSPRVRRNNEQFF	TGTGCCAGCAGCCCCCGCGTGAGGCGAAACAATGAGCAGTTCTTC	TRBV3-1	TRBJ2-1	few	.
CSARLGGEQFF	TGCAGTGCTAGACTTGGCGGTGAGCAGTTCTTC	TRBV20-1	TRBJ2-1	few	.
CSVRGVSDTQYF	TGCAGCGTTCGGGGGGTCTCAGATACGCAGTATTTT	TRBV29-1	TRBJ2-3	few	TRBD2
CATQASGANVLTF	TGTGCCACCCAGGCGTCTGGGGCCAACGTCCTGACTTTC	TRBV24-1	TRBJ2-6	few	.
CASSLSPGSTGRQYF	TGTGCCAGCAGTCTCTCCCCCGGGAGTACTGGGCGGCAGTACTTC	TRBV28	TRBJ2-7	.	.
CASSARPPRTVSSYEQYF	TGTGCCAGCAGCGCCAGACCGCCCAGGACAGTAAGCTCCTACGAGCAGTACTTC	TRBV11-1	TRBJ2-7	.	.
CASSQSLVAGGARYAYF	.	TRBV5-1	TRBJ2-3	.	.
CASSQERKRESEQYF	TGTGCCAGCAGCCAGGAAAGGAAGCGGGAGAGCGAGCAGTACTTC	TRBV4-2	TRBJ2-7	few	TRBD2
CASSRDRGQTQYF	TGTGCCAGCTCCCGGGACAGGGGCCAGACCCAGTACTTC	TRBV7-2	TRBJ2-5	few	TRBD1
CASSLRTGNHEQYF	TGTGCCAGCAGTCTCCGGACAGGGAACCACGAGCAGTACTTC	TRBV12-3/TRBV12-4	TRBJ2-7	.	TRBD1
CASSQRGGVSYNEQFF	TGTGCCAGCAGCCAGAGGGGGGGCGTTTCCTACAATGAGCAGTTCTTC	TRBV7-3	TRBJ2-1	.	.
CSVAGTSGNIGEQFF	TGCAGCGTTGCCGGGACTAGCGGGAATATAGGTGAGCAGTTCTTC	TRBV29-1	TRBJ2-1	.	TRBD2
CASSLSFRGYSGANVLTF	TGTGCCAGCAGTTTATCGTTCAGGGGGTACTCTGGGGCCAACGTCCTGACTTTC	TRBV27	TRBJ2-6	.	TRBD1
CASTRLNEKLFF	TGTGCCAGCACTCGGCTTAATGAAAAACTGTTTTTT	TRBV6-2/TRBV6-3	TRBJ1-4	.	.
CASSSTSGTHYEQYF	TGTGCCAGCAGTTCGACTAGCGGGACACACTACGAGCAGTACTTC	TRBV12-3/TRBV12-4	TRBJ2-7	.	TRBD2
CATSRVLVPGPEAFF	TGTGCCACCAGCAGGGTTCTGGTCCCGGGACCTGAAGCTTTCTTT	TRBV15	TRBJ1-1	few	.
CSARTDTNYGYTF	TGCAGCGCCAGGACGGACACTAACTATGGCTACACCTTC	TRBV29-1	TRBJ1-2	few	.
CASSLEGGTNNEQFF	TGTGCCAGCAGCTTAGAAGGAGGGACGAACAATGAGCAGTTCTTC	TRBV7-2	TRBJ2-1	few	.
CASSWQGYEQYF	TGTGCCAGCAGCTGGCAGGGCTACGAGCAGTACTTC	TRBV7-2	TRBJ2-7	.	.
CSALGEGSYEQYF	TGCAGTGCCCTGGGTGAAGGCTCCTACGAGCAGTACTTC	TRBV20-1	TRBJ2-7	.	.
CASSADGPSYNEQFF	TGCGCCAGCAGCGCGGACGGACCCTCCTACAATGAGCAGTTCTTC	TRBV5-1	TRBJ2-1	.	.